These 12 T cell receptor beta chains were sequenced from one sample in a study of OX40 agonist ivuxolimab in advanced cancers. Generated by immunoSEQ multiplex PCR, the TCRdb table keeps only in-frame clones and is missing some. The sample has tens of thousands of clones, 80% to 85% seen once. Source: CD4+ or CD8+ T cells sorted from blood, taken in a trial of the OX40 agonist ivuxolimab. Source of these receptors: an adult with an advanced solid tumor such as melanoma, head and neck, liver or kidney cancer.

The chain joins TRBV15 to TRBJ2-1; D tentatively fits TRBD1 or TRBD2 (5 bases each). The V end lost 3 bases, the J end lost 5 bases, and 20 bases lay between the germline ends. Looked up from germline, CDR1 is LNHNV and CDR2 is YYDKDF (reference sequence). The CDR3 loop spans 17 amino acids. CDR3 protein: CATSRGTLRDRDNEQFF. The CDR3 DNA sequence: TGTGCCACCAGCAGGGGGACCCTCCGGGACCGAGACAATGAGCAGTTCTTC. The full variable domain, with the rest looked up from reference TRBV15 and TRBJ2-1, is DAMVIQNPRYQVTQFGKPVTLSCSQTLNHNVMYWYQQKSSQAPKLLFHYYDKDFNNEADTPDNFQSRRPNTSFCFLDIRSPGLGDTAMYLCATSRGTLRDRDNEQFFGPGTRLTVL.

The gene calls are TRBV15 and TRBJ1-4; a weak D match, TRBD1 (6 bases). This CDR3 is built from 16 residues. Germline-derived CDR1 and CDR2 are LNHNV and YYDKDF (reference sequence). The ends were cut back, 1 base at V and 4 bases at J, with 13 bases in the middle. DNA of the CDR3: TGTGCCACCAGCAGAGCGCCGAGGGGGGGTAATGAAAAACTGTTTTTT. Encoded protein: CATSRAPRGGNEKLFF. The full variable domain, rest sourced from reference TRBV15 and TRBJ1-4, is DAMVIQNPRYQVTQFGKPVTLSCSQTLNHNVMYWYQQKSSQAPKLLFHYYDKDFNNEADTPDNFQSRRPNTSFCFLDIRSPGLGDTAMYLCATSRAPRGGNEKLFFGSGTQLSVL.

The rearrangement uses TRBV28 and TRBJ2-7; 7 bases align to TRBD2. This CDR3 spans 13 amino acids. The germline V gene has CDR1 MDHEN and CDR2 SYDVKM. The J segment lost 5 bases and the V segment lost 9 bases, leaving 10 bases of the junction unmatched. CDR3 DNA sequence: TGTGCCAGTACCGGGACTACCCTCAACGAGCAGTACTTC. Amino acid sequence: CASTGTTLNEQYF.

The chain uses TRBV2 and TRBJ2-7; 7 bases are shared with TRBD2. V shed 6 bases, J shed 1 base, and the junction held 3 bases outside the gene matches. The CDR3 runs to 13 residues. The germline gives CDR1 SNHLY, CDR2 FYNNEI. The CDR3 DNA is TGTGCCAGCAGCGCTAGCGGTTCCTACGAGCAGTACTTC. Translating it yields CASSASGSYEQYF.

This clone showed up just once. The rearrangement links TRBV7-2 to TRBJ2-3; 14 nucleotides match TRBD2. Per germline, CDR1 SGHTA and CDR2 FQGNSA. This CDR3 is built from 16 residues. With 3 bases clipped from V and 9 bases from J, the junction kept 8 bases outside the gene matches. The CDR3 sequence: CASSFAGTSGGGTQYF. The CDR3, as DNA: TGTGCCAGCAGCTTCGCCGGGACTAGCGGGGGAGGCACGCAGTATTTT.

This chain joins TRBV5-1 and TRBJ1-1; a weak D match, TRBD1 (6 bases). Germline lookup yields CDR1 SGHRS and CDR2 YFSETQ. This CDR3 has 16 residues. Trimming removed 4 bases at V and 5 bases at J, with 21 bases between. DNA of the CDR3: TGCGCCAGCAGCCTAAGCGGGGGGCAAGGGGGAACTGAAGCTTTCTTT. Translating gives CASSLSGGQGGTEAFF. The full variable domain, completed using reference TRBV5-1 and TRBJ1-1, is KAGVTQTPRYLIKTRGQQVTLSCSPISGHRSVSWYQQTPGQGLQFLFEYFSETQRNKGNFPGRFSGRQFSNSRSEMNVSTLELGDSALYLCASSLSGGQGGTEAFFGQGTRLTVV.

The rearrangement joins TRBV28 to TRBJ1-1; 7 bases agree with TRBD1. This CDR3 contains 15 residues. Trimming removed 7 bases from V and 4 bases from J; junction bases left unmatched: 12. Germline V gives CDR1 MDHEN, CDR2 SYDVKM. CDR3 DNA: TGTGCCAGCACCGGGACAGTTATTTCGGGCACTGAAGCTTTCTTT. Amino acids: CASTGTVISGTEAFF.

V usage is TRBV19 and J usage is TRBJ2-3; D might be TRBD2 (7 bases). Trimming took off 5 bases at V and 1 base at J, with 13 bases between the two ends. The germline V gene encodes CDR1 LNHDA and CDR2 SQIVND (reference sequence). This CDR3 region has 15 residues. The CDR3 spells CASSGGASGTDTQYF. DNA of the CDR3: TGTGCCAGTAGTGGGGGGGCTAGCGGCACAGATACGCAGTATTTT.

This sequence joins TRBV4-1 and TRBJ2-4; D possibly matches TRBD1 or TRBD2 (5 bases each). From germline, CDR1 is MGHRA and CDR2 YSYEKL. This CDR3 has 16 residues. The germline V and J ends were trimmed by 4 bases and 6 bases, with 19 bases remaining between them. The CDR3 nucleotides read TGCGCCAGCAGCCGACCCGGGGACCACCAATTAAACATTCAGTACTTC. It yields the protein CASSRPGDHQLNIQYF.

The chain links TRBV10-3 to TRBJ1-5; 10 bases agree with TRBD1. Germline V CDR1 and CDR2: ENHRY, SYGVKD. The CDR3 consists of 15 residues. The V segment lost 6 bases and the J segment 6 bases; nucleotides outside the gene matches: 8. The CDR3 region has the DNA TGTGCCATCAGCCCGACAGGGGGCGACGGTCAGCCCCAGCATTTT. Translation gives CAISPTGGDGQPQHF.

This chain connects TRBV5-1 to TRBJ2-1; tentatively, D is TRBD1 (7 bases). The CDR3 is made up of 18 amino acids. V shed 0 bases and J shed 0 bases, with 16 bases lying between them. Germline loops: CDR1 SGHRS, CDR2 YFSETQ. The CDR3 DNA reads TGCGCCAGCAGCTTGGGACTAGGGGGCGCGGGCTCCTACAATGAGCAGTTCTTC. It codes for CASSLGLGGAGSYNEQFF.

The chain carries TRBV28 and TRBJ2-3; tentatively, D is TRBD2 (5 bases). The germline V gene encodes CDR1 MDHEN and CDR2 SYDVKM. V dropped 3 bases and J dropped 0 bases, with 16 bases sitting between them. The CDR3 extends over 17 amino acids. CDR3 nucleotide sequence: TGTGCCAGCAGTTTGACACTAGTAAACTATAGCACAGATACGCAGTATTTT. Translated: CASSLTLVNYSTDTQYF. The whole variable domain, remainder taken from reference TRBV28 and TRBJ2-3, is DVKVTQSSRYLVKRTGEKVFLECVQDMDHENMFWYRQDPGLGLRLIYFSYDVKMKEKGDIPEGYSVSREKKERFSLILESASTNQTSMYLCASSLTLVNYSTDTQYFGPGTRLTVL.